This TCR beta chain was identified during a study of early T cells in non-severe SARS-CoV-2 infection. This clonotype has only a few counts. What it binds is not known. General observations from the study: VDJdb matching skewed toward anti-spike CD8 responses, missing private and CD4 specificities.

TCRdb processed the 5' RACE reads anew with MiXCR; each CDR3 protein has one entry. The table lists about 70,000 distinct CDR3 sequences, around 10% of them singletons. The CDR3 contains 14 residues. Germline CDR1 and CDR2: KGHSH and LQKENI. V was pared by 3 bases and J by 2 bases, with 10 bases between. This receptor was obtained from an adult who was a healthcare worker with PCR-confirmed SARS-CoV-2 infection or an uninfected control (not recorded which). The donor label of this sample is uncertain. The sequencing used whole blood, collected at baseline. This chain joins TRBV18 and TRBJ1-2, with a weak D call TRBD1 (5 bases). This CDR3 is CASSPGPSNYGYTF. In DNA form, the CDR3 reads TGTGCCAGCTCACCGGGACCGTCGAACTATGGCTACACCTTC.